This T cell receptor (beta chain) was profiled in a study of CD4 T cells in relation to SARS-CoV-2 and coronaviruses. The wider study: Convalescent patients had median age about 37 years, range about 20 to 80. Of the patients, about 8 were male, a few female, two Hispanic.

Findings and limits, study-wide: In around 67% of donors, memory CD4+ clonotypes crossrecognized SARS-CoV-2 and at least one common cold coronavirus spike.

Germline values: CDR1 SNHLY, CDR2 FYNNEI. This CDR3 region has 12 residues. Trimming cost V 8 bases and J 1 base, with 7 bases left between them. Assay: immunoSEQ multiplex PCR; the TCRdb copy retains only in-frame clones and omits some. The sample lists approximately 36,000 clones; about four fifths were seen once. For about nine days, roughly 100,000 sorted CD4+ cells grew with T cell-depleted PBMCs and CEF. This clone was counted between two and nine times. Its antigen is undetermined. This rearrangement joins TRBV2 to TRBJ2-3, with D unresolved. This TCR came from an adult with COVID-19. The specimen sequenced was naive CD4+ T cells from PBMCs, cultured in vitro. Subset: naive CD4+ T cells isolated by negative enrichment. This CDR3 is CASWVGTDTQYF. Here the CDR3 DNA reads TGTGCCAGCTGGGTAGGCACAGATACGCAGTATTTT.